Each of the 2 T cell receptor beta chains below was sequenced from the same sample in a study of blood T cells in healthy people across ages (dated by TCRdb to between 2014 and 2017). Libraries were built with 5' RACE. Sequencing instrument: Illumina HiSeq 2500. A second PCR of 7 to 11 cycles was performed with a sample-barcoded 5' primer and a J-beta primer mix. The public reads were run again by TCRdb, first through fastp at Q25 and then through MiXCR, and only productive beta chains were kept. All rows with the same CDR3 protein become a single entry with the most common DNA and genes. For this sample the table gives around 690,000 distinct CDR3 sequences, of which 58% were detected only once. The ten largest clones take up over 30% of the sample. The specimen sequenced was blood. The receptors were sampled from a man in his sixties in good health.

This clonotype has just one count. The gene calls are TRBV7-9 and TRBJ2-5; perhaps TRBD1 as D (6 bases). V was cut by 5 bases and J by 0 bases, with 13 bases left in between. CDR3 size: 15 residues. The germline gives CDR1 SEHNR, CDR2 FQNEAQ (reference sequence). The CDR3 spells CASSPWTEYQETQYF. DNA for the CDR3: TGTGCCAGCAGCCCCTGGACAGAGTACCAAGAGACCCAGTACTTC.

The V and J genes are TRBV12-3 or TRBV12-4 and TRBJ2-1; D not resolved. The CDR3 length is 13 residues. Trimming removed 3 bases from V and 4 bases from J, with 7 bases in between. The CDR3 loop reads CASSLFQYNEQFF. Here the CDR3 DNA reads TGTGCCAGCAGTTTGTTTCAGTACAATGAGCAGTTCTTC.